Listed below are T cell receptor beta chains from one sample, sequenced in a study of T cells in Graves' hyperthyroidism and ophthalmopathy. TCRdb re-called the multiplex PCR reads with MiXCR, one entry per CDR3 protein. The data hold hundreds of thousands of distinct CDR3 sequences, with 38% observed a single time. Sequences were obtained from blood. The receptors derive from a young man with Graves' hyperthyroidism. Each CDR3 is given with its conserved first and last residue. Fields, in order: CDR3 DNA, CDR3 protein, D gene, V gene, J gene, clone size. D genes are given only for firm matches. Clone size appears in some rows only: once, few, many, or a class for an expanded clone.

TGCGCCAGCAGGCGACTAGCCTCCCAAGAGACCCAGTACTTC,CASRRLASQETQYF,TRBD2,TRBV5-1,TRBJ2-5,-
TGCAGTGCTAGTAGGGGTCAGGGGGGGGAGACCCAGTACTTC,CSASRGQGGETQYF,-,TRBV20-1,TRBJ2-5,-
TGTGCCACCAGCAGAGAGACCGGACAGCAAGCTGAAGCTTTCTTT,CATSRETGQQAEAFF,-,TRBV15,TRBJ1-1,many
TGTGCCAGCAGCCATCTACCCGGCGGGGATGAAGCTTTCTTT,CASSHLPGGDEAFF,-,TRBV10-3,TRBJ1-1,few
TGTGCCAGCAGCCTAGGGGGGGATCACACTGAAGCTTTCTTT,CASSLGGDHTEAFF,-,TRBV9,TRBJ1-1,-
TGTGCCAGTAGTACCGGTGGGACAAACTGGGGAGAGACCCAGTACTTC,CASSTGGTNWGETQYF,-,TRBV19,TRBJ2-5,-
TGCAGCGTTAAAGACCCCCAAAGCGAGCAGTACTTC,CSVKDPQSEQYF,-,TRBV29-1,TRBJ2-7,-
TGTGCCAGCAGTCCGGCAGGGCCAGGGAATAACGAGCAGTACTTC,CASSPAGPGNNEQYF,-,TRBV12-3/TRBV12-4,TRBJ2-7,-
TGCGCCAGCAGCCCCAAGGGGGGAGACTATGGCTACACCTTC,CASSPKGGDYGYTF,-,TRBV4-1,TRBJ1-2,-
TGTGCCAGCAGCTTGGGGGACGGCGGGCCTCAGCCCCAGCATTTT,CASSLGDGGPQPQHF,-,TRBV5-6,TRBJ1-5,few